The 9 T cell receptor beta chains below were found in one sample sequenced in a study of T cell responses to AZD1222 COVID-19 vaccine. The protocol was immunoSEQ multiplex PCR, while the TCRdb copy is restricted to in-frame clones and leaves out a portion. The profile shows roughly 80,000 clones, under 95% of them singletons. Sequencing used peripheral blood, obtained on day 0 of AZD1222 vaccination. These receptor sequences come from an adult in good health.

The rearrangement joins TRBV7-9 to TRBJ2-3; D perhaps matches TRBD2 (6 bases). The CDR3 has 14 amino acids. The V end was cut by 4 bases, the J end by 1 base, with 9 bases between. CDR1 and CDR2 from the germline V gene are SEHNR and FQNEAQ (reference sequence). CDR3: CASSWDWGTDTQYF. Written as DNA, the CDR3 is TGTGCCAGCAGCTGGGACTGGGGCACAGATACGCAGTATTTT.

The chain employs TRBV19 and TRBJ2-1; 12 bases line up with TRBD2. J lost 16 bases, V lost 0 bases, and 13 bases had no gene match. Germline-derived CDR1 and CDR2 are LNHDA and SQIVND (reference sequence). The CDR3 runs 16 residues. CDR3 nucleotide sequence: TGTGCCAGTAGTATAGATCGAGCTAGCGGGAGGGCCTCCCGATTCTTC. It encodes CASSIDRASGRASRFF.

V usage is TRBV11-2 and J usage is TRBJ2-1; possibly TRBD2 for D (6 bases). CDR3 size: 16 residues. The germline V gene encodes CDR1 SGHAT and CDR2 FQNNGV. V gave up 1 base and J gave up 5 bases, with 15 bases separating them. The CDR3 nucleotides read TGTGCCAGCAGCTTAGGAGTCGGCGGGACCCACAATGAGCAGTTCTTC. Translated: CASSLGVGGTHNEQFF.

The chain couples TRBV5-1 to TRBJ1-2, with 11 bases fitting TRBD1. Trimming took 5 bases from V and 8 from J; bases not matched to a gene: 11. This CDR3 has 15 residues. Germline V gene data show CDR1 as SGHRS and CDR2 as YFSETQ. CDR3 sequence reads: CASSFGQGAPGGYTF. The CDR3 coding sequence is TGCGCCAGCAGTTTCGGACAGGGGGCCCCGGGGGGCTACACCTTC.

V gene TRBV3-1 (or the pseudogene TRBV3-2) combines with J gene TRBJ2-5; 11 bases are a match to TRBD2. CDR1 and CDR2 from the germline V gene are LGHDT and YNNKEL (reference sequence). The CDR3 spans 16 residues. V was pared by 0 bases and J by 4 bases, with 4 bases of the junction left unmatched. The CDR3 nucleotides are TGTGCCAGCAGCCAAGATACTAGCGGGAGATCAGAGACCCAGTACTTC. Its protein is CASSQDTSGRSETQYF.

V gene TRBV9 combines with J gene TRBJ2-3; 10 nucleotides align to TRBD2. The CDR3 spans 18 residues. Trimming took 4 bases from V and 3 from J; bases not matched to a gene: 14. Per germline, CDR1 SGDLS and CDR2 YYNGEE. The CDR3 loop reads CASSPRAAGGRGTDTQYF. The DNA for the CDR3 is TGTGCCAGCAGCCCCCGTGCAGCGGGAGGGAGAGGGACAGATACGCAGTATTTT.

The CDR3 coding sequence is TGTGCCAGCAGTCTAGGAAGGTATGATACGCAGTATTTT. Translating it yields CASSLGRYDTQYF. This chain connects TRBV28 to TRBJ2-3; unclear D gene. The CDR3 contains 13 residues. Trimming took off 5 bases at V and 6 bases at J, with 12 bases between the two ends. Germline V CDR1 and CDR2: MDHEN, SYDVKM.

This clone was seen just once. This chain connects TRBV29-1 to TRBJ2-1; 10 bases are shared with TRBD2. CDR1 and CDR2 (germline): SQVTM, ANQGSEA. Trimming removed 0 bases from V and 7 bases from J; junction bases left unmatched: 6. The CDR3 sequence is 15 residues long. The CDR3 region has the DNA TGCAGCGTTGAAGATCCCCTAGCGGGAGAGAATGAGCAGTTCTTC. It codes for CSVEDPLAGENEQFF.

The chain employs TRBV28 and TRBJ2-4, with D possibly being TRBD1 (6 bases). The V and J ends lost 4 bases and 8 bases respectively, with 12 bases between them. The CDR3 consists of 13 residues. Germline assignment: CDR1 MDHEN and CDR2 SYDVKM. CDR3 bases: TGTGCCAGCAGTTCAGGGGCCCGGGACATTCAGTACTTC. Its protein is CASSSGARDIQYF.